These 10 T cell receptor beta chains were all obtained from the same sample, sequenced in a study of glioma-infiltrating T cells. Using RNA template, CDR3s of TCR alpha and beta were amplified with iRepertoire arm-PCR. TCRdb ran MiXCR on the multiplex PCR reads and lists one entry per CDR3 protein. This table has roughly 130,000 distinct CDR3 sequences, more than 20% appearing once. The sample comprised glioma tissue, nonneoplastic brain tissue, or PBMCs (not recorded which). All receptors derive from a human donor with low-grade glioma or glioblastoma, undergoing nonglioma brain surgery, or in good health (not recorded which).

This clonotype showed up just a few times. The rearrangement uses TRBV20-1 and TRBJ2-2, with TRBD2 identical over 8 bases. Per germline, CDR1 DFQATT and CDR2 SNEGSKA (reference sequence). V lost 0 bases and J lost 4; bases outside the gene matches: 13. This CDR3 has 18 amino acids. Written as DNA, the CDR3 is TGCAGTGCTAGAGATTCGGGCGGGGGGCCCCGGGGCACCGGGGAGCTGTTTTTT. Translation gives CSARDSGGGPRGTGELFF.

V and J are TRBV4-1 and TRBJ1-2; 7 bases are shared with TRBD1. Germline values: CDR1 MGHRA, CDR2 YSYEKL. The CDR3 has 15 amino acids. Losses at the gene ends were 0 bases for V and 2 bases for J; bases not matched to a gene: 3. The CDR3 here is CASSQEGQANYGYTF. CDR3 bases: TGCGCCAGCAGCCAAGAAGGACAGGCCAACTATGGCTACACCTTC.

This clonotype was detected a few times. The chain uses TRBV7-9 and TRBJ1-2; 10 bases agree with TRBD1. The V gene end was trimmed by 5 bases and the J gene end by 7 bases; junction bases not matched to a gene: 4. This CDR3 region has 13 residues. In germline, CDR1 is SEHNR, CDR2 FQNEAQ (reference sequence). Written as DNA, the CDR3 is TGTGCCAGCAGCCCCGGGACAGGGGTTGGCTACACCTTC. Amino acid sequence: CASSPGTGVGYTF.

In its sample, this clonotype was seen a few times. The rearrangement links TRBV7-3 to TRBJ2-2; 12 bases line up with TRBD2. V dropped 6 bases and J dropped 6; count of bases not matched to a gene: 8. Germline CDR1 reads SGHTA; CDR2 reads FQGTGA. This CDR3 has 16 residues. CDR3 in DNA: TGTGCCAGCAGTTTCTCTAGCGGGGGGGCCGCCGGGGAGCTGTTTTTT. This translates into CASSFSSGGAAGELFF.

On this clonotype: Just one base apart from a much larger clone, this may be a read error. The V gene is TRBV28, the J gene TRBJ2-5; TRBD1 aligns across 10 bases. This CDR3 contains 16 residues. Germline-derived CDR1 and CDR2 are MDHEN and SYDVKM. CDR3 sequence reads: CASGLSTGGYQETQYF. CDR3 sequence (DNA): TGTGCCAGCGGTTTATCGACAGGGGGCTACCAAGAGACCCAGTACTTC.

The chain combines TRBV28 with TRBJ1-5; D perhaps matches TRBD1 (5 bases). CDR1 and CDR2 from the germline V gene are MDHEN and SYDVKM. V was clipped by 6 bases and J by 1 base, with 13 bases between them. The CDR3 length is 15 residues. The CDR3 sequence: CASRYTGESNQPQHF. The CDR3 DNA follows: TGTGCCAGCAGATACACGGGGGAAAGCAATCAGCCCCAGCATTTT.

Many counts were recorded for this clonotype. The chain recombines TRBV27 with TRBJ2-1, with D perhaps being TRBD1 or TRBD2 (5 bases each). Germline CDR1 MNHEY, CDR2 SMNVEV (reference sequence). With 7 bases removed from V and 2 bases from J, the gap between germline ends came to 18 bases. The CDR3 is 16 residues long. The CDR3 spells CASTPSGTWTYNEQFF. CDR3 in DNA: TGTGCCAGCACCCCCTCCGGGACGTGGACCTACAATGAGCAGTTCTTC.

Many counts were recorded for this clonotype. V is TRBV20-1 and J is TRBJ2-5, with 8 bases that match TRBD1. This CDR3 is 13 amino acids long. CDR1 and CDR2 (germline): DFQATT, SNEGSKA (reference sequence). Losses at the gene ends were 4 bases for V and 5 bases for J; bases not matched to a gene: 6. CDR3 coding DNA: TGCAGTGCTAAGGACAGGGTCGGGGAGACCCAGTACTTC. It translates to CSAKDRVGETQYF.

This clonotype was counted many times. V and J are TRBV6-1 and TRBJ2-7, with TRBD2 matching 9 bases. V was clipped by 6 bases and J by 3 bases; unmatched bases: 6. The CDR3 is 14 residues long. Germline V gene data show CDR1 as MNHNS and CDR2 as SASEGT. The DNA for the CDR3 is TGTGCCAGCAGAGCGGGACTAGCCTACTACGAGCAGTACGTC. It specifies CASRAGLAYYEQYV.

This clonotype occurred many times. The genes are TRBV6-4 and TRBJ1-1; D ambiguous. CDR3 length equals 13 residues. The V end lost 8 bases, the J end lost 0 bases, and 10 bases lay between the germline ends. CDR1 MRHNA and CDR2 SNTAGT come from the germline V gene. CDR3 region: CASAEAMNTEAFF. CDR3 nucleotide sequence: TGTGCCAGCGCAGAGGCAATGAACACTGAAGCTTTCTTT.